This T cell receptor (beta chain) is from a study of molecular identifiers for immune sequencing clone quantification. Whole-study results and caveats: Whereas naive cells kept under 1% of molecules in clones above 20 RNA copies, such clones held over 97% in effectors.

Germline V gives CDR1 SGDLS, CDR2 YYNGEE. With 4 bases removed from V and 5 bases from J, the gap between germline ends came to 15 bases. The CDR3 runs 14 residues. CD8+CD4-CCR7+CD45RA+ cells were sorted as naive CD8 T cells. TCRdb fed the PCR reads into MiXCR, producing one record per CDR3 protein. Of just under 650,000 distinct CDR3 sequences listed, just under 20% were seen once; the top ten hold 0.85%. This clonotype was observed many times. As yet, its antigen is unknown. The receptor comes from a human donor in good health. Some libraries in this study had Jurkat cell RNA spiked in. The gene calls are TRBV9 and TRBJ2-5; weak D call: TRBD2 (6 bases). The sequenced sample consisted of naive CD8+ T cells from blood, with Jurkat cell RNA spiked in. The subset: FACS-sorted CD8+CD4-CCR7+CD45RA+ naive T cells. Written as DNA, the CDR3 is TGTGCCAGCAGCCCCTCTCTGGACTATGAGACCCAGTACTTC. Protein sequence: CASSPSLDYETQYF.